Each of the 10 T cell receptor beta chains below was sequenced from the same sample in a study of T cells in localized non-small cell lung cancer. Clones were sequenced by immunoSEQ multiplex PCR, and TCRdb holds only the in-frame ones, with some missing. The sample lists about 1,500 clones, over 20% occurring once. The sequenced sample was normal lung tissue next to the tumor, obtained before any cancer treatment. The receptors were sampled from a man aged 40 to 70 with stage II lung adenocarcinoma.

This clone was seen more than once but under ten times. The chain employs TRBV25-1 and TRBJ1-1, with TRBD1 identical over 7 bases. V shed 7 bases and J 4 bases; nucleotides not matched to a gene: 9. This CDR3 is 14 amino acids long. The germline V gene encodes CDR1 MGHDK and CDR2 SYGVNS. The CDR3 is CASTTQGRGTEAFF. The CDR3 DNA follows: TGTGCCAGCACCACACAGGGGAGGGGCACTGAAGCTTTCTTT.

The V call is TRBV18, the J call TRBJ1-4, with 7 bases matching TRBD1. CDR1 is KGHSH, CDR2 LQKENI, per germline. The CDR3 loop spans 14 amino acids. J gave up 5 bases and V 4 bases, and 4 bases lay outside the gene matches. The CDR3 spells CASSRTGGNEKLFF. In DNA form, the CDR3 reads TGTGCCAGCTCACGGACAGGCGGGAATGAAAAACTGTTTTTT.

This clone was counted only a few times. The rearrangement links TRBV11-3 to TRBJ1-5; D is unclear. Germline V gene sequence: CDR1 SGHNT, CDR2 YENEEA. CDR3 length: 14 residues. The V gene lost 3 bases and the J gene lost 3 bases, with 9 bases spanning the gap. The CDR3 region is CASSFDGTNQPQHF. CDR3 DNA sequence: TGTGCCAGCAGCTTTGACGGAACCAATCAGCCCCAGCATTTT.

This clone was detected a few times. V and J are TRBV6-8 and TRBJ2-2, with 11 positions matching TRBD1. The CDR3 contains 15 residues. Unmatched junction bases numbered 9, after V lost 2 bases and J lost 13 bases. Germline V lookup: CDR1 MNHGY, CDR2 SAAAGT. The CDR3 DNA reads TGTGCCAGCAGTTACCGCGCCGGGACAGGGGGGAGGCTGTTTTTT. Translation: CASSYRAGTGGRLFF.

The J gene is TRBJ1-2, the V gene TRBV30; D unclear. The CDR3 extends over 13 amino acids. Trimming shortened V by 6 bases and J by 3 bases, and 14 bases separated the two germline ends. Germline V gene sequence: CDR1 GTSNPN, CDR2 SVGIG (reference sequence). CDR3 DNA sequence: TGTGCCTGTAAACCGGGTTTAGACTATGGCTACACCTTC. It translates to CACKPGLDYGYTF.

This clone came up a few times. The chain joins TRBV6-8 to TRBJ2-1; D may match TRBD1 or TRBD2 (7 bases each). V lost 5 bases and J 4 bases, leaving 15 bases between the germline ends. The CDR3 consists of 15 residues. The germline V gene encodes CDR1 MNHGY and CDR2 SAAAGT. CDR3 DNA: TGTGCCAGCAGTCCAGGGGGGGGTGGTTACAATGAGCAGTTCTTC. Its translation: CASSPGGGGYNEQFF.

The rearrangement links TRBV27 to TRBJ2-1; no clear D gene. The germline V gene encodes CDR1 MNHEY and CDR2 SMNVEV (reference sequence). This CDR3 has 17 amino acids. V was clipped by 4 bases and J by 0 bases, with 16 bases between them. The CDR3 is CASSYDPGFISYNEQFF. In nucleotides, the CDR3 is TGTGCCAGCAGTTACGACCCGGGCTTTATCTCCTACAATGAGCAGTTCTTC.

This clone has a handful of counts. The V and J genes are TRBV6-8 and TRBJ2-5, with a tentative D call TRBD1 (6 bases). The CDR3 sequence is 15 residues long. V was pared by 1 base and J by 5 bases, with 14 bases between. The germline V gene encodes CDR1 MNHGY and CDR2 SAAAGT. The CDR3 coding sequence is TGTGCCAGCAGTTACTTGACAGGCGGGTGGGAGACCCAGTACTTC. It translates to CASSYLTGGWETQYF.

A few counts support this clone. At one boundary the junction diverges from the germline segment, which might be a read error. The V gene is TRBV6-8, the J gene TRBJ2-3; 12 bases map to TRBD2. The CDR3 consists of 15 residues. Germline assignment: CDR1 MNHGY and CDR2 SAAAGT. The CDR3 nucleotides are TGTGCCAGCAGTGACTCTAGCGGGGGGGCAGATACGCAGTATTTT. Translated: CASSDSSGGADTQYF.

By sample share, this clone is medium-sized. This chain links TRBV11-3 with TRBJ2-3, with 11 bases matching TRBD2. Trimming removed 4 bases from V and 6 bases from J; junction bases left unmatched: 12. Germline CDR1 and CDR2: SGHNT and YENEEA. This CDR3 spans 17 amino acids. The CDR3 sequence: CASSSPFSGGALDTQYF. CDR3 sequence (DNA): TGTGCCAGCAGCTCGCCCTTTAGCGGGGGGGCCTTGGATACGCAGTATTTT. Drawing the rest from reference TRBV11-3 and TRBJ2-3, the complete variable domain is EAGVVQSPRYKIIEKKQPVAFWCNPISGHNTLYWYLQNLGQGPELLIRYENEEAVDDSQLPKDRFSAERLKGVDSTLKIQPAELGDSAVYLCASSSPFSGGALDTQYFGPGTRLTVL.